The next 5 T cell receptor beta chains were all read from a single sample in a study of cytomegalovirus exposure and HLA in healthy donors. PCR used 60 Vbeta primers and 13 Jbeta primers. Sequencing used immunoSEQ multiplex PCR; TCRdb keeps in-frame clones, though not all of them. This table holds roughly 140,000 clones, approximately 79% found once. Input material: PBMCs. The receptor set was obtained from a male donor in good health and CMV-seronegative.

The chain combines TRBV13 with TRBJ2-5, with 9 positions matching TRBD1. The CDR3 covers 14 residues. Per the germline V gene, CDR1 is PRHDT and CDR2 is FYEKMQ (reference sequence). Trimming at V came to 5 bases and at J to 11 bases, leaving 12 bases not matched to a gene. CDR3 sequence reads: CASSPRDRDREQYF. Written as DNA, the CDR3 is TGTGCCAGCAGCCCCAGGGACAGGGACCGAGAGCAGTACTTC.

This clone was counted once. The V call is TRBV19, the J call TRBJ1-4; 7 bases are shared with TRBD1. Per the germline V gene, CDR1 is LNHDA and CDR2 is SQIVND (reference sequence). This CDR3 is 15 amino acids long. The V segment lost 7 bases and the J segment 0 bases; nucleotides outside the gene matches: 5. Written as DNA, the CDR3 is TGTGCCAGTACCCCGGGACAGTCAACTAATGAAAAACTGTTTTTT. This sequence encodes CASTPGQSTNEKLFF.

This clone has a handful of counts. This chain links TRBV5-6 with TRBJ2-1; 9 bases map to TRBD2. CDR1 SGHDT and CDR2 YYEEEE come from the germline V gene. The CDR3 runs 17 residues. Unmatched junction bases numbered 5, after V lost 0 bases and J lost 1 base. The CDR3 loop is CASSLEASGVSYNEQFF. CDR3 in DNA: TGTGCCAGCAGCTTGGAGGCTAGCGGGGTTTCCTACAATGAGCAGTTCTTC.

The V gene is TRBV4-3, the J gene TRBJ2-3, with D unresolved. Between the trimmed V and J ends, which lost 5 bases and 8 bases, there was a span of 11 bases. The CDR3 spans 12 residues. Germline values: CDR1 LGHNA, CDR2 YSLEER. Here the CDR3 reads CASSLNEATQYF. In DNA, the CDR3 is TGCGCCAGCAGCTTAAACGAGGCTACGCAGTATTTT.

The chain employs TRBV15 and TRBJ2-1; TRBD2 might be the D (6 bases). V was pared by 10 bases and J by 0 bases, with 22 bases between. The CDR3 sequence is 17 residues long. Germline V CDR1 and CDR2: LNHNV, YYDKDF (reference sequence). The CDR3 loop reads CASKRDSGRSSYNEQFF. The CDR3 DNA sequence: TGTGCCAGCAAACGGGATAGCGGAAGAAGCTCCTACAATGAGCAGTTCTTC.